The clone carrying this T cell receptor beta chain has a handful of counts. Assay: immunoSEQ multiplex PCR; the TCRdb copy retains only in-frame clones and omits some. This table holds around 320,000 clones, 87% found once. These data belong to a study of blood T cell repertoires in COVID-19. On the study more broadly: PBMCs, B-cell-depleted T cells, or T cells were the source of the cDNA or gDNA that made up the material.

The CDR3 has 15 amino acids. The germline CDR1 and CDR2 sequences are SGHTS and YDEGEE. V was clipped by 0 bases and J by 6 bases, with 13 bases between them. The sequence came from a man aged 18 to 35 with active or convalescent COVID-19. This chain joins TRBV5-8 and TRBJ1-5, with no clear D. Sequencing was carried out using peripheral blood. CDR3 nucleotide sequence: TGTGCCAGCAGCTTGGTAATGAGGGTCCCTCAGCCCCAGCATTTT. It specifies CASSLVMRVPQPQHF.